The rows below give T cell receptor beta chains drawn from one sample of a study of cytomegalovirus exposure and HLA in healthy donors. Sequencing was performed with immunoSEQ multiplex PCR; in TCRdb, only in-frame clones are kept and a portion is missing. The table lists some 170,000 clones, over 75% of them singletons. Specimen: PBMCs. All receptors derive from a young woman in good health and CMV-seronegative. Each CDR3 is given with its conserved first and last residue. D genes are given only for firm matches. Part of the rows lack a size; the others show once, few, many or a class for expanded clones.

V gene	J gene	D gene	clone size	CDR3 protein	CDR3 DNA
TRBV2	TRBJ1-2	TRBD1	NA	CASSEGRTGDYGYTF	TGTGCCAGCAGTGAAGGCCGGACAGGGGACTATGGCTACACCTTC
TRBV6-1	TRBJ1-1	NA	NA	CASSFAYTEAFF	TGTGCCAGTTCCTTTGCGTACACTGAAGCTTTCTTT
TRBV5-4	TRBJ2-7	NA	NA	CASSGGLSYEQYF	TGTGCCAGCAGCGGAGGGCTCTCCTACGAGCAGTACTTC
TRBV20-1	TRBJ1-1	NA	once	CSARDYTEAFF	TGCAGTGCTAGAGACTACACTGAAGCTTTCTTT
TRBV5-1	TRBJ1-5	NA	NA	CASSLVGGLDQPQHF	TGCGCCAGCAGCTTGGTCGGGGGGCTAGATCAGCCCCAGCATTTT
TRBV6-5	TRBJ1-5	TRBD1	NA	CASSYGQGFNQPQHF	TGTGCCAGCAGTTATGGACAGGGCTTCAATCAGCCCCAGCATTTT
TRBV5-1	TRBJ2-7	TRBD2	NA	CASSPGRVEQYF	TGCGCCAGCAGCCCCGGGAGGGTCGAGCAGTACTTC
TRBV30	TRBJ2-1	NA	NA	CAWSVRAEGLRYNEQFF	TGTGCCTGGAGTGTACGCGCGGAGGGACTTCGCTACAATGAGCAGTTCTTC
TRBV7-9	TRBJ2-3	TRBD2	once	CASSSILPGLAGLVTQYF	TGTGCCAGCAGCTCGATACTACCGGGACTAGCGGGATTGGTTACGCAGTATTTT
TRBV7-9	TRBJ2-7	TRBD1	NA	CASSKDRGPTYEQYF	TGTGCCAGCAGTAAAGACAGGGGACCAACTTACGAGCAGTACTTC
TRBV15	TRBJ1-2	NA	NA	CATSNSVYGYTF	TGTGCCACCAGCAACAGTGTGTACGGCTACACCTTC
TRBV27	TRBJ2-1	TRBD2	NA	CASLRLAGGQDEQFF	TGTGCCAGCCTTCGACTAGCGGGAGGGCAGGATGAGCAGTTCTTC
TRBV4-2	TRBJ2-2	TRBD2	NA	CASSQGRGAWTGELFF	TGTGCCAGCAGCCAAGGGCGGGGGGCATGGACCGGGGAGCTGTTTTTT
TRBV30	TRBJ2-5	NA	NA	CAWNSRAGETQYF	TGTGCCTGGAATTCGAGGGCCGGGGAGACCCAGTACTTC
TRBV28	TRBJ1-1	TRBD1	NA	CASRLQGAPGTEAFF	TGTGCCAGCAGGCTACAGGGGGCGCCGGGCACTGAAGCTTTCTTT
TRBV5-4	TRBJ1-1	NA	NA	CASRRGEEGTEAFF	TGTGCCAGCAGACGGGGGGAGGAGGGCACTGAAGCTTTCTTT
TRBV15	TRBJ2-1	TRBD2	NA	CATSWTSGWYNEQFF	TGTGCCACCAGTTGGACTAGCGGCTGGTACAATGAGCAGTTCTTC
TRBV28	TRBJ1-5	NA	NA	CASSLADYTRNQPQHF	TGTGCCAGCAGTTTGGCAGACTACACGCGCAATCAGCCCCAGCATTTT
TRBV28	TRBJ1-5	NA	NA	CASSFSAGTQPQHF	TGTGCCAGCAGTTTTTCGGCGGGTACTCAGCCCCAGCATTTT
TRBV5-6	TRBJ2-7	TRBD2	NA	CASISASGSDEQYF	TGTGCCAGCATCTCAGCTAGCGGGAGCGACGAGCAGTACTTC
TRBV2	TRBJ1-2	NA	once	CASSEVSSGYTF	TGTGCCAGCAGTGAAGTCTCCAGTGGCTACACCTTC
TRBV28	TRBJ1-4	NA	NA	CASSLFGWEGTMEKLFF	TGTGCCAGCAGTTTGTTTGGCTGGGAGGGGACTATGGAAAAACTGTTTTTT
TRBV16	TRBJ2-1	TRBD2	NA	CASSHSGRVFVEQFF	TGTGCCAGCAGCCACTCCGGGAGGGTATTCGTCGAGCAGTTCTTC
TRBV7-6	TRBJ2-2	NA	NA	CASSLAGPGGELFF	TGTGCCAGCAGCTTAGCGGGGCCTGGCGGGGAGCTGTTTTTT
TRBV29-1	TRBJ2-1	NA	NA	CSVDGLALYNEQFF	TGCAGCGTTGACGGCCTAGCGTTATACAATGAGCAGTTCTTC
TRBV27	TRBJ1-5	NA	NA	CASSLRESGNQPQHF	TGTGCCAGCAGTTTGAGGGAATCTGGCAATCAGCCCCAGCATTTT
TRBV9	TRBJ1-6	NA	NA	CASSPFGRANSPLHF	TGTGCCAGCAGCCCATTTGGGAGGGCTAATTCACCCCTCCACTTT
TRBV27	TRBJ2-7	NA	NA	CASSIGTGLSYEQYF	TGTGCCAGCAGTATCGGTACAGGGCTATCCTACGAGCAGTACTTC
TRBV11-1	TRBJ2-5	TRBD2	NA	CASSFAGTSGKGKTQYF	TGTGCCAGCAGCTTCGCGGGGACTAGCGGGAAGGGAAAAACCCAGTACTTC
TRBV7-9	TRBJ1-5	NA	NA	CASSQQKNQPQHF	TGTGCCAGCAGCCAACAGAAAAATCAGCCCCAGCATTTT
TRBV5-1	TRBJ2-7	NA	NA	CASSEQQVTYEQYF	TGCGCCAGCAGCGAGCAACAGGTAACCTACGAGCAGTACTTC
TRBV4-2	TRBJ2-1	NA	NA	CASSQGKFSAGAGPYNEQFF	TGTGCCAGCAGCCAAGGAAAGTTCAGCGCGGGGGCAGGGCCTTACAATGAGCAGTTCTTC
TRBV30	TRBJ2-1	NA	NA	CAWSVRSGVVYNEQFF	TGTGCCTGGAGTGTACGATCCGGGGTCGTTTACAATGAGCAGTTCTTC
TRBV20-1	TRBJ2-7	NA	NA	CSARDVRQYF	TGCAGTGCTAGAGATGTTCGGCAGTACTTC
TRBV9	TRBJ1-2	NA	NA	CASSPGGRGAYGYTF	TGTGCCAGCAGCCCTGGCGGAAGGGGCGCCTATGGCTACACCTTC
TRBV5-1	TRBJ1-1	TRBD1	once	CASSWQGQGNTEAFF	TGCGCCAGCAGCTGGCAGGGACAGGGGAACACTGAAGCTTTCTTT
TRBV5-4	TRBJ1-2	TRBD1	NA	CASSPKQGSYGYTF	TGTGCCAGCAGCCCAAAACAGGGGAGCTATGGCTACACCTTC
TRBV2	TRBJ2-7	NA	once	CASSVSGVGTYSYEQYF	TGTGCCAGCAGTGTTTCGGGGGTGGGCACCTACTCCTACGAGCAGTACTTC
TRBV7-9	TRBJ2-7	NA	NA	CASSFLTSYEQYF	TGTGCCAGCAGCTTCCTCACTTCCTACGAGCAGTACTTC
TRBV30	TRBJ2-1	NA	once	CAWSKASNEQFF	TGTGCCTGGAGTAAAGCTTCCAATGAGCAGTTCTTC
TRBV28	TRBJ2-7	NA	NA	CASTPGGTSSEQYF	TGTGCCAGCACTCCTGGTGGGACATCGAGCGAGCAGTACTTC
TRBV19	TRBJ1-2	NA	NA	CASSPGVYYGYTF	TGTGCCAGTAGCCCCGGGGTATATTATGGCTACACCTTC
TRBV10-2	TRBJ2-3	TRBD2	NA	CASKASGSTDTQYF	TGCGCCAGCAAGGCTAGCGGGAGCACAGATACGCAGTATTTT
TRBV19	TRBJ1-4	NA	NA	CASSSQDNEKLFF	TGTGCCAGTAGTAGCCAGGATAATGAAAAACTGTTTTTT
TRBV10-2	TRBJ1-5	NA	few	CASSVTDSNQPQHF	TGCGCCAGCAGTGTCACAGATAGCAATCAGCCCCAGCATTTT
TRBV5-6	TRBJ2-7	TRBD2	once	CASSRGLAGVGEQYF	TGTGCCAGCAGCCGAGGACTAGCGGGAGTTGGGGAGCAGTACTTC
TRBV2	TRBJ2-2	NA	NA	CASSLAEANTGELFF	TGTGCCAGCTCTTTGGCAGAGGCGAACACCGGGGAGCTGTTTTTT
TRBV5-1	TRBJ1-1	NA	few	CASSPYQGGGHTEAFF	TGCGCCAGCAGCCCGTACCAGGGAGGGGGGCACACTGAAGCTTTCTTT
TRBV5-1	TRBJ2-7	TRBD2	NA	CASSLAGASGSSYEQYF	TGCGCCAGCAGCTTGGCCGGGGCTAGCGGGAGCTCCTACGAGCAGTACTTC
TRBV9	TRBJ2-2	TRBD1	NA	CASRDSSQGERTGELFF	TGTGCCAGCAGAGACTCCTCACAGGGGGAGAGAACCGGGGAGCTGTTTTTT
TRBV7-9	TRBJ2-7	NA	NA	CASSLVQKGSYEQYF	TGTGCCAGCAGCTTAGTACAAAAGGGGTCCTACGAGCAGTACTTC
TRBV5-5	TRBJ1-2	NA	NA	CASSASYRRTVTNYGYTF	TGTGCCAGCAGCGCCTCCTATAGACGGACAGTAACTAACTATGGCTACACCTTC
TRBV10-1	TRBJ2-1	TRBD2	NA	CASSSSSGHNEQFF	TGCGCCAGCAGTTCGTCTAGCGGACACAATGAGCAGTTCTTC